These 23 T cell receptor beta chains share one sample of origin, sequenced in a study of blood T cell repertoires in COVID-19. The repertoire was sequenced with immunoSEQ multiplex PCR; TCRdb's copy has only in-frame clones and lacks some. The sample holds fewer than 30,000 clones, 90% to 95% seen once. Sequenced input: peripheral blood. Receptors were obtained from a human donor in a cohort sampled during active COVID-19.

The V gene is TRBV3-1 (or the pseudogene TRBV3-2), the J gene TRBJ2-7, with D possibly matching TRBD2 (5 bases). V was clipped by 2 bases and J by 4 bases, with 12 bases between them. The CDR3 sequence is 14 residues long. Germline CDR1 and CDR2: LGHDT and YNNKEL (reference sequence). Here the CDR3 DNA reads TGTGCCAGCAGCCAATTTGGCGGGTTTTACGAGCAGTACTTC. Translating gives CASSQFGGFYEQYF.

This clone was picked up a small number of times. The CDR3 loop is CASSLEKSLNTEAFF. The CDR3, as DNA: TGTGCCAGCAGCTTGGAAAAGAGCCTGAACACTGAAGCTTTCTTT. The chain employs TRBV5-4 and TRBJ1-1; D remains ambiguous. V shed 0 bases and J shed 0 bases, with 9 bases lying between them. CDR3 length equals 15 residues. Germline V lookup: CDR1 SGHNT, CDR2 YYREEE (reference sequence).

This chain's CDR3 is CASREGMNTEAFF. CDR3 nucleotide sequence: TGTGCCAGTAGGGAGGGGATGAACACTGAAGCTTTCTTT. The chain employs TRBV19 and TRBJ1-1; D possibly corresponds to TRBD1 (5 bases). The V gene lost 6 bases and the J gene lost 0 bases, with 8 bases spanning the gap. The CDR3 totals 13 residues. In germline, CDR1 is LNHDA, CDR2 SQIVND (reference sequence). The full variable domain, with the rest looked up from reference TRBV19 and TRBJ1-1, is DGGITQSPKYLFRKEGQNVTLSCEQNLNHDAMYWYRQDPGQGLRLIYYSQIVNDFQKGDIAEGYSVSREKKESFPLTVTSAQKNPTAFYLCASREGMNTEAFFGQGTRLTVV.

The V gene is TRBV7-6, the J gene TRBJ1-1; tentative D call: TRBD1 (5 bases). The CDR3 length is 14 residues. Trimming left V 2 bases short and J 8 bases short, with 15 bases between. Germline CDR1 reads SGHVS; CDR2 reads FNYEAQ. The CDR3 DNA sequence: TGTGCCAGCAGCTTAAGGCCGGGCGGGGACGAAGCTTTCTTT. Translation: CASSLRPGGDEAFF.

The rearrangement uses TRBV30 and TRBJ2-3; unclear D gene. CDR3 length equals 14 residues. Trimming left V 2 bases short and J 0 bases short, with 9 bases between. CDR1 is GTSNPN and CDR2 is SVGIG in the germline V gene (reference sequence). CDR3 in DNA: TGTGCCTGGAGTACGGGTACTAGCACAGATACGCAGTATTTT. Translation gives CAWSTGTSTDTQYF.

V and J are TRBV10-1 and TRBJ2-7; TRBD2 matches at 9 bases. The CDR3 runs to 17 residues. V was pared by 3 bases and J by 2 bases, with 11 bases of the junction left unmatched. The germline gives CDR1 WNHNN, CDR2 SYGVQD (reference sequence). The CDR3 DNA reads TGCGCCAGCAGTGATCGTGTAGGGGCTAGCGGGACCTACGAGCAGTACTTC. This sequence encodes CASSDRVGASGTYEQYF.

For the CDR3, the DNA is TGTGCCAGCAGTTCAGAACAGGGTGGATGGGGTGAAAAACTGTTTTTT. It specifies CASSSEQGGWGEKLFF. This chain links TRBV28 with TRBJ1-4; D possibly corresponds to TRBD1 (6 bases). Germline loops: CDR1 MDHEN, CDR2 SYDVKM. This CDR3 comprises 16 residues. Trimming removed 4 bases at V and 7 bases at J, with 19 bases between.

This chain connects TRBV5-1 to TRBJ1-1, with 12 bases fitting TRBD1. Germline V gene data show CDR1 as SGHRS and CDR2 as YFSETQ. The length of the CDR3 is 16 residues. Trimming removed 4 bases from V and 3 bases from J; junction bases left unmatched: 7. The CDR3 region is CASSPWDRGPYTEAFF. The CDR3 DNA reads as TGCGCCAGCAGCCCCTGGGACAGGGGGCCATACACTGAAGCTTTCTTT.

This chain joins TRBV7-9 and TRBJ2-7, with D hard to call. The CDR3 extends over 16 amino acids. Trimming stripped 0 bases from V and 0 bases from J, with 12 bases between. Germline-derived CDR1 and CDR2 are SEHNR and FQNEAQ (reference sequence). DNA for the CDR3: TGTGCCAGCAGCTTAGCTGGCGGAAGGAGCTCCTACGAGCAGTACTTC. Protein product: CASSLAGGRSSYEQYF.

J is TRBJ1-4 and V is TRBV12-3 or TRBV12-4; D not resolved. This CDR3 spans 11 amino acids. V was cut by 5 bases and J by 15 bases, with 13 bases left in between. DNA for the CDR3: TGTGCCAGCAGTGACCGGGGTAGAATGTTTTTT. Translated: CASSDRGRMFF.

This rearrangement joins TRBV2 to TRBJ1-4, with 8 bases identical to TRBD1. Germline assignment: CDR1 SNHLY and CDR2 FYNNEI. This CDR3 region has 14 residues. The trim removed 5 bases at V and 6 bases at J, leaving 5 bases unmatched. Written as DNA, the CDR3 is TGTGCCAGCAGTTGGACAGGGAAATATGAAAAACTGTTTTTT. It yields the protein CASSWTGKYEKLFF.

V gene TRBV19 combines with J gene TRBJ2-2; 8 nucleotides line up with TRBD1. The CDR3 covers 15 residues. V lost 3 bases to trimming and J lost 11 bases; unmatched junction nucleotides: 11. Germline values: CDR1 LNHDA, CDR2 SQIVND (reference sequence). The CDR3: CASSIDRGESRELFF. Written as DNA, the CDR3 is TGTGCCAGTAGTATCGACAGGGGAGAATCGAGAGAGCTGTTTTTT.

The chain employs TRBV2 and TRBJ2-7, with TRBD1 matching 10 bases. The CDR3 runs to 15 residues. J was trimmed by 3 bases and V by 8 bases; bases with no gene match: 10. Germline CDR1 reads SNHLY; CDR2 reads FYNNEI. The CDR3 reads CASPSSRTGGYEQYF. The DNA for the CDR3 is TGTGCCAGCCCCTCATCCCGGACAGGGGGCTACGAGCAGTACTTC.

CDR3 in amino acids: CASRDVGQGDYGYTF. In DNA form, the CDR3 reads TGTGCCAGCAGAGACGTAGGGCAGGGCGACTATGGCTACACCTTC. The chain links TRBV6-5 to TRBJ1-2, with D maybe TRBD1 (5 bases). CDR1 MNHEY and CDR2 SVGAGI come from the germline V gene. V was trimmed by 6 bases and J by 3 bases, leaving 17 bases between them. The CDR3 is 15 residues long.

The rearrangement joins TRBV7-3 to TRBJ2-7; 7 nucleotides agree with TRBD1. The CDR3 is 13 amino acids. Germline trimming cut 4 bases from V and 4 bases from J; bases unmatched to any gene: 4. Per germline, CDR1 SGHTA and CDR2 FQGTGA. In DNA form, the CDR3 reads TGTGCCAGCAGCTCACAACAGGGGTACGAGCAGTACTTC. Translating it yields CASSSQQGYEQYF.

This chain joins TRBV7-2 and TRBJ1-5, with D maybe TRBD1 (5 bases). Trimming took 4 bases from V and 8 from J, leaving 18 bases between them. The CDR3 runs 15 residues. Germline loops: CDR1 SGHTA, CDR2 FQGNSA. The CDR3, as DNA: TGTGCCAGCAGCTCAGGACCCGACAGTAGCAAGCCCCAGCATTTT. This codes for CASSSGPDSSKPQHF.

J is TRBJ1-1 and V is TRBV19; D unclear. The CDR3 has 17 amino acids. CDR1 is LNHDA and CDR2 is SQIVND in the germline V gene (reference sequence). V was clipped by 3 bases and J by 0 bases, with 17 bases between them. Here the CDR3 reads CASSINGFDRMNTEAFF. As DNA, the CDR3 is TGTGCCAGTAGTATTAACGGGTTCGATCGTATGAACACTGAAGCTTTCTTT.

With regard to this clone: Its ends do not fully match the called genes, so a read error is possible. This CDR3 reads CASSRLSGRASNEQYF. The CDR3 region has the DNA TGTGCCAGTAGTCGCCTTAGCGGGAGGGCCTCCAACGAGCAGTACTTC. The V gene is TRBV19, the J gene TRBJ2-7; 11 bases fit TRBD2. This CDR3 has 16 amino acids. The germline gives CDR1 LNHDA, CDR2 SQIVND (reference sequence).

The V and J genes are TRBV7-8 and TRBJ1-2, with D tentatively TRBD1 (5 bases). Looked up from germline, CDR1 is SGHVS and CDR2 is FQNEAQ. Deletions cut 1 base from V and 2 bases from J, with 17 bases between. CDR3 length: 17 amino acids. The CDR3: CASSLEYFLDKNYGYTF. CDR3 nucleotide sequence: TGTGCCAGCAGCTTAGAATATTTTTTGGACAAGAACTATGGCTACACCTTC.

The V and J genes are TRBV5-1 and TRBJ1-1, with D maybe TRBD1 (6 bases). Trimming stripped 4 bases from V and 8 bases from J, with 18 bases between. The CDR3 runs to 14 residues. The V gene's germline CDR1 is SGHRS and CDR2 YFSETQ. The CDR3 coding sequence is TGCGCCAGCAGCGGGCAAGTTACAGGGAGCGAAGCTTTCTTT. Translating it yields CASSGQVTGSEAFF.

V and J are TRBV9 and TRBJ2-1; TRBD2 aligns across 9 bases. CDR3 length: 15 residues. V shed 0 bases and J 2 bases; nucleotides not matched to a gene: 0. Germline CDR1 SGDLS, CDR2 YYNGEE. CDR3 amino acids: CASSVGLAAYNEQFF. The CDR3 bases are TGTGCCAGCAGCGTAGGACTAGCGGCCTACAATGAGCAGTTCTTC. The full variable domain, rest sourced from reference TRBV9 and TRBJ2-1, is DSGVTQTPKHLITATGQRVTLRCSPRSGDLSVYWYQQSLDQGLQFLIQYYNGEERAKGNILERFSAQQFPDLHSELNLSSLELGDSALYFCASSVGLAAYNEQFFGPGTRLTVL.

V and J are TRBV5-1 and TRBJ1-4, with 7 bases matching TRBD1. This CDR3 has 15 residues. Germline lookup yields CDR1 SGHRS and CDR2 YFSETQ. The junction had 9 bases not matched to a gene; V was cut back by 4 bases and J by 6 bases. CDR3 sequence: CASSRSGDRDEKLFF. The CDR3 nucleotides read TGCGCCAGCAGCCGCAGCGGAGACAGGGATGAAAAACTGTTTTTT.

The chain is built from TRBV4-3 and TRBJ2-1, with TRBD1 identical over 7 bases. V trimming: 0 bases; J trimming: 1 base; junction bases outside the gene matches: 3. The CDR3 sequence is 16 residues long. CDR1 LGHNA and CDR2 YSLEER come from the germline V gene. DNA for the CDR3: TGCGCCAGCAGCCAAGACGGCAGGGGGTCCTACAATGAGCAGTTCTTC. Translation gives CASSQDGRGSYNEQFF.